This TCR beta chain derives from a study of cytomegalovirus exposure and HLA in healthy donors. For the study at large: The study's early data release held about 85 million unique TCRs from HLA-typed donors. In terms of ancestry, the Caucasian-associated cluster contained about 80% of the roughly 400 genotyped donors.

The germline V gene has CDR1 PRHDT and CDR2 FYEKMQ (reference sequence). The V gene lost 1 base and the J gene lost 2 bases, with 13 bases spanning the gap. The CDR3 runs 16 residues. The study ran its PCR with 60 Vbeta and 13 Jbeta primers. Data came from immunoSEQ multiplex PCR; TCRdb stores just in-frame clones and leaves some out. Of about 93,000 clones listed, 65% were seen once; the top ten hold 5.9%. Study-wide results and limits: In a later analysis, HLA-associated TCR beta chains were more clonally expanded than equally common others. The study designated around 150 TCR beta chains cytomegalovirus-associated.

Note on this clone: No antigen is known for it.

This chain connects TRBV13 to TRBJ2-3; D possibly corresponds to TRBD2 (6 bases). The sample comprised PBMCs. The receptor was derived from a boy between 10 and 17 years old in good health and CMV-seropositive. This CDR3 reads CASSLDWGEVTDTQYF. The CDR3 DNA reads TGTGCCAGCAGCTTAGATTGGGGGGAAGTCACAGATACGCAGTATTTT.